Listed here are 25 T cell receptor beta chains from one sample, sequenced in a study of graft-versus-host responses after intestinal transplantation. These receptors' targets are unknown. Assay: immunoSEQ multiplex PCR; the TCRdb copy retains only in-frame clones and omits some. This table holds some 36,000 clones, approximately 95% found once. Sequencing was performed on unstimulated CD4+ T cells sorted from spleen or lymph node cells, taken before transplant. All receptors come from a human donor who was the organ donor for an intestinal transplant.

This rearrangement joins TRBV9 to TRBJ2-3; D is undetermined. This CDR3 region has 14 residues. Germline V CDR1 and CDR2: SGDLS, YYNGEE. The germline V and J ends were trimmed by 0 bases and 4 bases, with 9 bases remaining between them. The CDR3 coding sequence is TGTGCCAGCAGCGTAGTCGCTGGAGCAGATACGCAGTATTTT. Translation: CASSVVAGADTQYF.

Turning to this clone: Other DNA sequences in this sample translate to the same CDR3. The J gene is TRBJ1-1, the V gene TRBV5-6; the D gene is possibly TRBD1 (5 bases). The CDR3 runs 13 residues. The V end was cut by 4 bases, the J end by 1 base, with 8 bases between. The V gene's germline CDR1 is SGHDT and CDR2 YYEEEE. Here the CDR3 reads CASSLDRNTEAFF. CDR3 DNA: TGTGCCAGCAGCCTAGACAGGAACACTGAAGCTTTCTTT.

This clone appeared a single time. The chain links TRBV19 to TRBJ1-1; D gene unclear. Germline V gene sequence: CDR1 LNHDA, CDR2 SQIVND (reference sequence). This CDR3 comprises 16 residues. Trimming pared 3 bases from V and 1 base from J, leaving 15 bases between. The CDR3 spells CASSIPRQAGNTEAFF. In DNA, the CDR3 is TGTGCCAGTAGTATTCCCAGGCAGGCGGGGAACACTGAAGCTTTCTTT.

The chain is built from TRBV5-1 and TRBJ2-3; 11 bases agree with TRBD2. Germline lookup yields CDR1 SGHRS and CDR2 YFSETQ. The CDR3 contains 16 residues. V shed 4 bases and J 8 bases; nucleotides not matched to a gene: 12. The DNA of the CDR3 is TGCGCCAGCAGCCCAGGTGGGGGGACTAGCGGTCGTACGCAGTATTTT. Translation gives CASSPGGGTSGRTQYF.

The chain is built from TRBV19 and TRBJ1-6, with 7 bases fitting TRBD1. The CDR3 runs to 16 residues. With V trimmed by 5 bases and J by 5 bases, 9 bases remained unmatched. Germline V gives CDR1 LNHDA, CDR2 SQIVND (reference sequence). CDR3 loop: CASSPLDRTDNSPLHF. CDR3 DNA sequence: TGTGCCAGTAGTCCCCTGGACAGGACCGATAATTCACCCCTCCACTTT.

The chain carries TRBV5-6 and TRBJ1-2, with D perhaps TRBD1 (5 bases). V lost 3 bases, J lost 5 bases, and 11 bases lay in between. Per the germline V gene, CDR1 is SGHDT and CDR2 is YYEEEE. CDR3 length equals 13 residues. The CDR3 spells CASSSGTPYGYTF. The CDR3 nucleotides are TGTGCCAGCAGCTCCGGGACCCCGTATGGCTACACCTTC.

The CDR3 here is CASSPGQVNIQYF. CDR3 in DNA: TGTGCCAGCAGCCCCGGACAGGTCAACATTCAGTACTTC. V gene TRBV5-4 combines with J gene TRBJ2-4, with TRBD1 matching over 7 bases. After removal of 4 bases from V and 7 bases from J, the junction contained 5 bases not matched to a gene. Germline CDR1 is SGHNT and CDR2 is YYREEE (reference sequence). CDR3 length equals 13 residues.

The chain couples TRBV10-3 to TRBJ2-7, with TRBD2 matching over 7 bases. V lost 7 bases to trimming and J lost 3 bases; unmatched junction nucleotides: 3. The CDR3 is 12 amino acids. The germline CDR1 and CDR2 sequences are ENHRY and SYGVKD. The CDR3 region is CAITGGNYEQYF. For the CDR3, the DNA is TGTGCCATCACGGGAGGAAACTACGAGCAGTACTTC.

The chain couples TRBV28 to TRBJ2-7; D not resolved. The germline gives CDR1 MDHEN, CDR2 SYDVKM. Trimming shortened V by 6 bases and J by 0 bases, and 6 bases separated the two germline ends. CDR3 length: 12 amino acids. In DNA, the CDR3 is TGTGCCAGCAGCCCCCACTCCTACGAGCAGTACTTC. Residues: CASSPHSYEQYF.

The V gene is TRBV4-2, the J gene TRBJ2-1; tentatively, D is TRBD2 (5 bases). CDR1 LGHNA and CDR2 YNFKEQ come from the germline V gene. The CDR3 is 16 amino acids. V was pared by 1 base and J by 0 bases, with 10 bases between. This chain's CDR3 is CASSQAGIGSYNEQFF. The CDR3 DNA follows: TGTGCCAGCAGCCAAGCGGGGATAGGCTCCTACAATGAGCAGTTCTTC.

J is TRBJ2-1 and V is TRBV7-2; TRBD1 aligns across 12 bases. Trimming took 6 bases from V and 6 from J; bases not matched to a gene: 6. The CDR3 loop spans 15 amino acids. Germline CDR1 SGHTA, CDR2 FQGNSA. CDR3 coding DNA: TGTGCCAGCAGACGGGGACAGGGGGCGAGCAATGAGCAGTTCTTC. As protein: CASRRGQGASNEQFF. Variable domain in full (rest from reference TRBV7-2 and TRBJ2-1): GAGVSQSPSNKVTEKGKDVELRCDPISGHTALYWYRQSLGQGLEFLIYFQGNSAPDKSGLPSDRFSAERTGGSVSTLTIQRTQQEDSAVYLCASRRGQGASNEQFFGPGTRLTVL.

The chain links TRBV7-9 to TRBJ2-5; no clear D gene. V was clipped by 3 bases and J by 4 bases, with 15 bases between them. The germline gives CDR1 SEHNR, CDR2 FQNEAQ (reference sequence). This CDR3 has 15 residues. In nucleotides, the CDR3 is TGTGCCAGCAGCTTTGGGCCAGCCCTGAGAGAGACCCAGTACTTC. It specifies CASSFGPALRETQYF.

Regarding this clone: One end of the junction varies from germline; a read error may be responsible. The genes are TRBV6-1 and TRBJ1-5; 9 bases align to TRBD1. CDR1 MNHNS and CDR2 SASEGT come from the germline V gene. This CDR3 contains 16 residues. The CDR3 reads CASSAFLGQGNQPRHF. CDR3 DNA sequence: TGTGCCAGCAGTGCCTTCCTGGGACAGGGTAATCAGCCCCGGCATTTT.

The J gene is TRBJ1-2, the V gene TRBV6-5; no clear D. CDR3 length equals 13 residues. V gave up 5 bases and J gave up 6 bases, with 13 bases separating them. The V gene's germline CDR1 is MNHEY and CDR2 SVGAGI. The CDR3 DNA sequence: TGTGCCAGCAGTGAGGCAGGTCGGGATGGCTACACCTTC. This gives the protein CASSEAGRDGYTF.

This chain uses TRBV7-8 with TRBJ2-2; 12 positions match TRBD2. V was pared by 2 bases and J by 2 bases, with 3 bases of the junction left unmatched. Germline V CDR1 and CDR2: SGHVS, FQNEAQ. The CDR3 runs to 17 residues. CDR3 sequence: CASSLLAGGQNTGELFF. CDR3 nucleotides: TGTGCCAGCAGCTTACTAGCGGGGGGGCAAAACACCGGGGAGCTGTTTTTT.

The V call is TRBV4-3, the J call TRBJ2-2; D uncertain. Looked up from germline, CDR1 is LGHNA and CDR2 is YSLEER. The CDR3 has 16 residues. With 0 bases removed from V and 6 bases from J, the gap between germline ends came to 14 bases. The CDR3 here is CASSQDFRTYAGELFF. In DNA, the CDR3 is TGCGCCAGCAGCCAAGATTTTAGGACCTACGCCGGGGAGCTGTTTTTT.

The V call is TRBV4-3, the J call TRBJ1-2; possible D gene TRBD1, 5 bases. The germline V and J ends were trimmed by 0 bases and 4 bases, with 12 bases remaining between them. Germline V gives CDR1 LGHNA, CDR2 YSLEER. The CDR3 runs to 15 residues. Here the CDR3 DNA reads TGCGCCAGCAGCCAAGAATGGGCAGGGCCCTATGGCTACACCTTC. Protein sequence: CASSQEWAGPYGYTF.

CDR3 amino acids: CSASGYEQFF. CDR3 DNA sequence: TGCAGTGCTAGTGGATATGAGCAGTTCTTC. The chain recombines TRBV20-1 with TRBJ2-1; D is unresolved. Trimming took 3 bases from V and 8 from J, leaving 5 bases between them. This CDR3 region has 10 residues. Germline CDR1 DFQATT, CDR2 SNEGSKA (reference sequence).

This clone was seen just once. The genes are TRBV7-3 and TRBJ1-1; no clear D. The CDR3 has 13 amino acids. Germline CDR1 and CDR2: SGHTA and FQGTGA. With 5 bases removed from V and 1 base from J, the gap between germline ends came to 8 bases. The CDR3 coding sequence is TGTGCCAGCAGCAAGGACGGGAACACTGAAGCTTTCTTT. Amino acids: CASSKDGNTEAFF.

The rearrangement joins TRBV4-1 to TRBJ1-3; D remains unclear. Germline V gene lookup returns CDR1 MGHRA and CDR2 YSYEKL. The CDR3 is 15 residues long. With 0 bases removed from V and 3 bases from J, the gap between germline ends came to 9 bases. The CDR3 spells CASSQDGGNGNTIYF. CDR3 nucleotides: TGCGCCAGCAGCCAAGACGGAGGGAATGGAAACACCATATATTTT.

This rearrangement joins TRBV20-1 to TRBJ2-1, with unresolved D. Germline CDR1 is DFQATT and CDR2 is SNEGSKA (reference sequence). This CDR3 spans 11 amino acids. Trimming took off 3 bases at V and 4 bases at J, with 4 bases between the two ends. The CDR3: CSASGYNEQFF. Written as DNA, the CDR3 is TGCAGTGCTAGCGGGTACAATGAGCAGTTCTTC.

This chain uses TRBV27 with TRBJ2-2; TRBD2 matches 8 bases. With V trimmed by 5 bases and J by 4 bases, 9 bases remained unmatched. The length of the CDR3 is 16 residues. Germline-derived CDR1 and CDR2 are MNHEY and SMNVEV (reference sequence). The CDR3 loop reads CASSDHRLAGTGELFF. The CDR3 DNA reads TGTGCCAGCAGTGACCATAGGCTAGCGGGCACCGGGGAGCTGTTTTTT.

The chain is built from TRBV19 and TRBJ1-5, with TRBD1 as a possible D gene (5 bases). Looked up from germline, CDR1 is LNHDA and CDR2 is SQIVND (reference sequence). The CDR3 extends over 16 amino acids. The V and J ends lost 4 bases and 2 bases respectively, with 15 bases between them. This chain's CDR3 is CASSTRMGGGNQPQHF. CDR3 DNA: TGTGCCAGTAGTACTCGGATGGGGGGGGGCAATCAGCCCCAGCATTTT.

This clone was recorded only once. The chain recombines TRBV7-2 with TRBJ1-1; D is uncertain. Trimming removed 1 base at V and 4 bases at J, with 13 bases between. The CDR3 sequence is 15 residues long. The germline V gene has CDR1 SGHTA and CDR2 FQGNSA. CDR3 in DNA: TGTGCCAGCAGCTTAGAGGGCGGTCGGACCACTGAAGCTTTCTTT. This gives the protein CASSLEGGRTTEAFF. Together with reference TRBV7-2 and TRBJ1-1, the CDR3 gives the full variable domain: GAGVSQSPSNKVTEKGKDVELRCDPISGHTALYWYRQSLGQGLEFLIYFQGNSAPDKSGLPSDRFSAERTGGSVSTLTIQRTQQEDSAVYLCASSLEGGRTTEAFFGQGTRLTVV.

V gene TRBV10-3 combines with J gene TRBJ1-3; D is unclear. Looked up from germline, CDR1 is ENHRY and CDR2 is SYGVKD. The CDR3 extends over 12 amino acids. The germline V and J ends were trimmed by 6 bases and 1 base, with 4 bases remaining between them. The CDR3: CAIRGSGNTIYF. CDR3 nucleotides: TGTGCCATCAGGGGATCTGGAAACACCATATATTTT.